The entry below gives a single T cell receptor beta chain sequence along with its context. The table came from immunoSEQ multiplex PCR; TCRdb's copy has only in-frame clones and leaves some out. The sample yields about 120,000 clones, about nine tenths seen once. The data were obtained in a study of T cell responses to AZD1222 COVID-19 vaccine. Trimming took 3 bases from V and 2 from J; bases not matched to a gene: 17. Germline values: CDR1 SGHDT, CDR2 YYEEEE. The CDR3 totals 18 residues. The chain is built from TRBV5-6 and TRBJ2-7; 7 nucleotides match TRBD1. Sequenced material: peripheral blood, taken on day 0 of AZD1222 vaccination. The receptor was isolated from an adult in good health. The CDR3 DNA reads TGTGCCAGCAGCTCGGGAACAGGGGCCACACATCCGACCTACGAGCAGTACTTC. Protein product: CASSSGTGATHPTYEQYF.